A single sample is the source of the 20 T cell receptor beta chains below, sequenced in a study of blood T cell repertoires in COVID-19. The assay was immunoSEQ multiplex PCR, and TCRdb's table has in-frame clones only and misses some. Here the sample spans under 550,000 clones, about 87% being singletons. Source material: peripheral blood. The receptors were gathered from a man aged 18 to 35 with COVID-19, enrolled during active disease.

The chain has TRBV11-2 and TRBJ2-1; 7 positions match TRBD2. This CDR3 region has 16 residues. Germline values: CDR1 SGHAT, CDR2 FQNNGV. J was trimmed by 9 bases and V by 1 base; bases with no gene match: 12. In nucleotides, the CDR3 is TGTGCCAGCAGCTTAGGTCGGGGGACTAAGAGAGGTGAGCAGTTCTTC. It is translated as CASSLGRGTKRGEQFF.

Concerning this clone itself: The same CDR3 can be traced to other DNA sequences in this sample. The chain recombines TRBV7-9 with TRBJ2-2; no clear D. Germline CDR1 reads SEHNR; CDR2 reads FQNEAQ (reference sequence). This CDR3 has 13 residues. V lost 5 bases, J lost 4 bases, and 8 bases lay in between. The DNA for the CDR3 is TGTGCCAGCAGCCTGGCCCTCACCGGGGAGCTGTTTTTT. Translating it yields CASSLALTGELFF.

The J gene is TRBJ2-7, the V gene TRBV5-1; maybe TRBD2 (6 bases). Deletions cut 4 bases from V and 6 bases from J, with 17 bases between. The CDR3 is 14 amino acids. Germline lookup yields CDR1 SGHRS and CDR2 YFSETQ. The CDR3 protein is CASSPLAVEGEQYF. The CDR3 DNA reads TGCGCCAGCAGCCCCTTAGCGGTTGAGGGCGAGCAGTACTTC.

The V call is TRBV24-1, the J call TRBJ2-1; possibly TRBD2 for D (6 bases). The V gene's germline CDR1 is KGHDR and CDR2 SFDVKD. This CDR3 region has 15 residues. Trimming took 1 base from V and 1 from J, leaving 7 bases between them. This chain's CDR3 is CATSDFGGSYNEQFF. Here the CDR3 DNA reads TGTGCCACCAGTGATTTCGGGGGATCCTACAATGAGCAGTTCTTC.

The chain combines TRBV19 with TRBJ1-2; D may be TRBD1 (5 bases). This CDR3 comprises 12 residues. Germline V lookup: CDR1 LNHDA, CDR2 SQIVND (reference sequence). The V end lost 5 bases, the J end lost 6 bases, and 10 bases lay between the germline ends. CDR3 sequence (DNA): TGTGCCAGTAGTCCCAGGGCCCATGGCTACACCTTC. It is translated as CASSPRAHGYTF.

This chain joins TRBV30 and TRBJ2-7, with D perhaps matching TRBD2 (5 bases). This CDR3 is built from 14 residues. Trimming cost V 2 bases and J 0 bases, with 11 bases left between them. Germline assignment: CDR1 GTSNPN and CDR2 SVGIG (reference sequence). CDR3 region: CAWSHPRDSYEQYF. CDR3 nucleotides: TGTGCCTGGAGTCACCCGAGGGACTCCTACGAGCAGTACTTC.

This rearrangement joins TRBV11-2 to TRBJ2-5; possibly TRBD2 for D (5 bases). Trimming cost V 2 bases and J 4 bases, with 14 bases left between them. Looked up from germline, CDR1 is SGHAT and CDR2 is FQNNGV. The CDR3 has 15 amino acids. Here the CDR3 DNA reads TGTGCCAGCAGCTTAACGGGGTCCGCGGGAGAGACCCAGTACTTC. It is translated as CASSLTGSAGETQYF.

CDR3 sequence reads: CASRSRLAGGDEQFF. The CDR3 DNA follows: TGTGCCAGCAGGAGCAGACTAGCGGGGGGGGATGAGCAGTTCTTC. The chain has TRBV27 and TRBJ2-1; TRBD2 aligns across 14 bases. Trimming removed 6 bases from V and 8 bases from J; junction bases left unmatched: 6. The CDR3 totals 15 residues. Germline V gives CDR1 MNHEY, CDR2 SMNVEV (reference sequence).

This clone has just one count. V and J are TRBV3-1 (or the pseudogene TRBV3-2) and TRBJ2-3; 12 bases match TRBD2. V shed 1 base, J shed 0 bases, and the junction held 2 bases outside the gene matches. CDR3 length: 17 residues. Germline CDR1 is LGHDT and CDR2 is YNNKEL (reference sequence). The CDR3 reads CASSQASGRVSTDTQYF. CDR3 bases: TGTGCCAGCAGCCAAGCTAGCGGGAGGGTCAGCACAGATACGCAGTATTTT.

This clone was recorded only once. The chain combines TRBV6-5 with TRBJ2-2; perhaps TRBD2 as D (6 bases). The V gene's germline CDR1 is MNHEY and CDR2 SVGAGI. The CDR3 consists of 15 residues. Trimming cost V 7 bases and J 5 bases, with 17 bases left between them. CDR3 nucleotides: TGTGCCAGCAAGATGGCGGGACCTAGGACCGGGGAGCTGTTTTTT. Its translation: CASKMAGPRTGELFF.

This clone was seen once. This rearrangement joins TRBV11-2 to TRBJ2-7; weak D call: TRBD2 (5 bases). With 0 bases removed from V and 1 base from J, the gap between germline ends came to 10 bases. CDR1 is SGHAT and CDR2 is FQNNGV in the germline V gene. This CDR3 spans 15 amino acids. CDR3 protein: CASSLDSLASYEQYF. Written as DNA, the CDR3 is TGTGCCAGCAGCTTAGATTCCCTAGCTTCCTACGAGCAGTACTTC.

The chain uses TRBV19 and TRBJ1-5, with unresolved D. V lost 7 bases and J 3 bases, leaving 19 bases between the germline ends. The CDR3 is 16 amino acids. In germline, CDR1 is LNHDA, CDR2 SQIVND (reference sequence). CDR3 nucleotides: TGTGCCAGTACATTGCTACCTCAATTGGTCAATCAGCCCCAGCATTTT. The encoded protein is CASTLLPQLVNQPQHF.

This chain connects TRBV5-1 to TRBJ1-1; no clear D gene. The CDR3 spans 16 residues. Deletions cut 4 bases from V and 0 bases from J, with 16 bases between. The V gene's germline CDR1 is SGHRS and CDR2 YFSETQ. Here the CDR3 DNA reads TGCGCCAGCAGCCCCGGGTCAGCCCTTATGAACACTGAAGCTTTCTTT. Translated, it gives CASSPGSALMNTEAFF.

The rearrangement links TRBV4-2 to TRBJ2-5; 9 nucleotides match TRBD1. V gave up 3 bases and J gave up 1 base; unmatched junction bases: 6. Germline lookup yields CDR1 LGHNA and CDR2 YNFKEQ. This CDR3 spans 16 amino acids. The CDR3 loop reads CASSQGGQGGQETQYF. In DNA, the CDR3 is TGTGCCAGCAGCCAGGGGGGACAGGGAGGCCAAGAGACCCAGTACTTC.

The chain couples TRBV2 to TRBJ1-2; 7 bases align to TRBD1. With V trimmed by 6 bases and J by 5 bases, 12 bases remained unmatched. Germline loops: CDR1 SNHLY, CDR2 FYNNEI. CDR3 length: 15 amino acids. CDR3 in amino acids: CASRGGQAVVYGYTF. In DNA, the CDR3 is TGTGCCAGCAGAGGCGGACAGGCCGTTGTGTATGGCTACACCTTC.

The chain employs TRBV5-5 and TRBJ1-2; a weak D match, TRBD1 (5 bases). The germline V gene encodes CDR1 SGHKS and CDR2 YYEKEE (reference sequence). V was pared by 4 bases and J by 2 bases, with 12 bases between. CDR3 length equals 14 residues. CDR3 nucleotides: TGTGCCAGCAGCCCCGGGACTCTGAACTATGGCTACACCTTC. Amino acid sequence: CASSPGTLNYGYTF. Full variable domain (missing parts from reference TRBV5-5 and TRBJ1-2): DAGVTQSPTHLIKTRGQQVTLRCSPISGHKSVSWYQQVLGQGPQFIFQYYEKEERGRGNFPDRFSARQFPNYSSELNVNALLLGDSALYLCASSPGTLNYGYTFGSGTRLTVV.

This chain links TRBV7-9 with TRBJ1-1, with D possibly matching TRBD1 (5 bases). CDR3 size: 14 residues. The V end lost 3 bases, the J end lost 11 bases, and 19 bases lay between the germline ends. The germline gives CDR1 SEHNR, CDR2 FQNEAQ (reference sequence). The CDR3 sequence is CASSFADSLPEAFF. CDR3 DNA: TGTGCCAGCAGCTTCGCTGACAGCCTCCCGGAGGCTTTCTTT.

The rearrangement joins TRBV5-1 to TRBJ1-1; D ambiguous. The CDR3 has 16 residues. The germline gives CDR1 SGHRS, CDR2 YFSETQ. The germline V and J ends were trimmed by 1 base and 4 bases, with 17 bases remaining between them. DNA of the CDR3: TGCGCCAGCAGCTTGAAGCGGGGAGAGGCGGGCACTGAAGCTTTCTTT. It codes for CASSLKRGEAGTEAFF.

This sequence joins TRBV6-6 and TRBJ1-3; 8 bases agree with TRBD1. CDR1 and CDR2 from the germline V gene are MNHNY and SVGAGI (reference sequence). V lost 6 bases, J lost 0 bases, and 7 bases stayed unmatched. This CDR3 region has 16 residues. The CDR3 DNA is TGTGCCAGCAGCCCCGGACAGGGTCTCTCTGGAAACACCATATATTTT. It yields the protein CASSPGQGLSGNTIYF.

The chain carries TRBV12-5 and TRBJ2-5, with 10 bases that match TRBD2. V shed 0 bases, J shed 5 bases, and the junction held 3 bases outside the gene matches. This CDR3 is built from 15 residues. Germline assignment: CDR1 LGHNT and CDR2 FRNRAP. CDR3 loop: CASGLVKAGGETQYF. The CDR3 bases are TGTGCTAGTGGTTTGGTAAAAGCGGGGGGGGAGACCCAGTACTTC.